The sequence of this T cell receptor beta chain was determined in a study of vaccination and CD4 T cells after COVID-19. Across the study: Nasal swab PCR showed SARS-CoV-2 in convalescent patients, roughly nine with mild and one with severe disease. Each participant underwent a two-dose regimen of either the BNT162b2 or the mRNA-1273 vaccine.

Treatment meaning: roughly 10-day PBMC culture with coronavirus spike peptide pools or control peptides (ViraFEST assay). After expanding antigen-specific T cells with peptide pools, ViraFEST sequenced their TCRs. Negative selection enriched CD4+ T cells from cultures at 9 to 10 days. Oncomine TCR Beta short-read sequencing was applied to DNA from cultured CD4+ T cells. TCRdb re-called the PCR reads through MiXCR, storing one row per CDR3 protein. This sample has approximately 12,000 distinct CDR3 sequences, with about 30% found just once. Trimming left V 1 base short and J 8 bases short, with 25 bases between. Germline V lookup: CDR1 LGHNA, CDR2 YSLEER. This CDR3 spans 18 amino acids. The table lists this clonotype with a few counts. As yet, its antigen is unknown.

The sequence was obtained from a human donor who had recovered from COVID-19. V gene TRBV4-3 combines with J gene TRBJ2-3; a weak D match, TRBD1 (5 bases). The sequencing used CD4+ T cells from blood, cultured in vitro, collected after SARS-CoV-2 vaccination. The chain's CDR3 is CASSQGLRARENLRTQYF. For the CDR3, the DNA is TGCGCCAGCAGCCAAGGGCTCAGGGCGAGAGAAAATTTACGTACGCAGTATTTT.